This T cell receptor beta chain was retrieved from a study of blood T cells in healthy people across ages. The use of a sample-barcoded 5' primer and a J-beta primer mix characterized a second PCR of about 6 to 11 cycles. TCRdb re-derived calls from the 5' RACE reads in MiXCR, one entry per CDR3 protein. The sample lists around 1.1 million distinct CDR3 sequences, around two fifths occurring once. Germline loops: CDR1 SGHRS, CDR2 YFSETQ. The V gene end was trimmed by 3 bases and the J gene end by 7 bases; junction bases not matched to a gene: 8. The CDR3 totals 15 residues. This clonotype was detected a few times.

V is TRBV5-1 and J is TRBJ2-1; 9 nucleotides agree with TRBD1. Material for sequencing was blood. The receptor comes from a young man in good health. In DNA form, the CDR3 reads TGCGCCAGCAGCTGGGGGGACAGGGATGGGAATGAGCAGTTCTTC. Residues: CASSWGDRDGNEQFF. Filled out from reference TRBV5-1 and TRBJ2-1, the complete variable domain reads KAGVTQTPRYLIKTRGQQVTLSCSPISGHRSVSWYQQTPGQGLQFLFEYFSETQRNKGNFPGRFSGRQFSNSRSEMNVSTLELGDSALYLCASSWGDRDGNEQFFGPGTRLTVL.